This TCR beta chain came from a study of CD8+ T cells in alopecia areata. Sequencing used cDNA as its template, made by extracting RNA and reverse transcribing it. Repertoires were generated with immunoSEQ multiplex PCR, while TCRdb's copy carries only in-frame clones and drops some. The sample records some 240,000 clones, under 75% being singletons. This sample's treatment: oral pan-JAK inhibitor, 5-10 mg twice daily. Sampling of alopecia areata patients yielded lesional scalp punch biopsies as well as peripheral blood. This CDR3 contains 15 residues. J was trimmed by 3 bases and V by 2 bases; bases with no gene match: 1. Germline V CDR1 and CDR2: MNHNY, SVGAGI (reference sequence). Study-wide results and limits: Researchers report lesional scalp, most notably alopecia totalis/universalis, outstripped normal scalp in clonality. Sharing of TCR sequences between patients (possibly for HLA-related reasons) was less clear than in mice. Scalp sample sequencing also detects resident alphabeta T cells of normal skin.

Remarks on this clone: Its antigen is unknown.

This clonotype was sampled from a human donor with alopecia areata. The chain uses TRBV6-6 and TRBJ2-1; TRBD1 aligns across 10 bases. The sample here was CD4+ T cells sorted from blood, taken at week 4, from a patient treated with tofacitinib. The CDR3 nucleotides are TGTGCCAGCAGTTACGGGACAGGGGTCTACAATGAGCAGTTCTTC. It encodes CASSYGTGVYNEQFF.